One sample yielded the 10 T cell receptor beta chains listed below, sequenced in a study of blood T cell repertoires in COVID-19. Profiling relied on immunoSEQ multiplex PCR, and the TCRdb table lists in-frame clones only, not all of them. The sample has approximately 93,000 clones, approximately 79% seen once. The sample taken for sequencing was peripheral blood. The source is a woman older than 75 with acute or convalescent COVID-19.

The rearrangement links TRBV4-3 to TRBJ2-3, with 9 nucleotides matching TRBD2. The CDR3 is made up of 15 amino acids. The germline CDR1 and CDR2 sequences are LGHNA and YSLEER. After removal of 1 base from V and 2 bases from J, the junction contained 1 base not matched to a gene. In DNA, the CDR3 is TGCGCCAGCAGCCAAGGCGGGGGGGCCACAGATACGCAGTATTTT. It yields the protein CASSQGGGATDTQYF.

CDR3 protein: CSVELGLYLQFF. The CDR3 DNA reads TGCAGCGTTGAACTGGGACTATACCTGCAGTTCTTC. The chain joins TRBV29-1 to TRBJ2-1; the match to TRBD2 covers 7 bases. Looked up from germline, CDR1 is SQVTM and CDR2 is ANQGSEA. This CDR3 spans 12 amino acids. With V trimmed by 2 bases and J by 12 bases, 7 bases remained unmatched.

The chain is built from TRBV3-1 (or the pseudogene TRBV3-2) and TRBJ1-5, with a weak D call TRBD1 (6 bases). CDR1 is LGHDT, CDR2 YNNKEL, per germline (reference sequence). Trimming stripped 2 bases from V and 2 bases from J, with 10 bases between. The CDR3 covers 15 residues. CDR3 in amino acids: CASSQQTGGNQPQHF. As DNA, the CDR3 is TGTGCCAGCAGCCAACAGACAGGAGGCAATCAGCCCCAGCATTTT.

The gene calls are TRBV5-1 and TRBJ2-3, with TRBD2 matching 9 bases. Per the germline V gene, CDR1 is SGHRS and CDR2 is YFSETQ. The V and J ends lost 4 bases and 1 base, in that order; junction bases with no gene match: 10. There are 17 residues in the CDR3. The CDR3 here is CASSKTPSGVGTDTQYF. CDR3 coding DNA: TGCGCCAGCAGCAAAACTCCTAGCGGGGTTGGCACAGATACGCAGTATTTT.

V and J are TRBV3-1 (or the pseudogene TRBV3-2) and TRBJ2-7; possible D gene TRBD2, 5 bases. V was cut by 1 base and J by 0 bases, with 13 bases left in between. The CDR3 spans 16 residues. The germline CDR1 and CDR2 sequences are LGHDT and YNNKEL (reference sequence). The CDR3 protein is CASSQVRGIFSYEQYF. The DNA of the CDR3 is TGTGCCAGCAGCCAAGTGCGAGGGATTTTCTCCTACGAGCAGTACTTC.

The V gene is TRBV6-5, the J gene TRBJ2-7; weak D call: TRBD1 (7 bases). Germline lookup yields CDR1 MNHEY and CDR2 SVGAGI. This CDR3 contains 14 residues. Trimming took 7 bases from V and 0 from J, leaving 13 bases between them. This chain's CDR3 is CASNRGLTSYEQYF. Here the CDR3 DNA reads TGTGCCAGCAACAGGGGACTGACCTCCTACGAGCAGTACTTC.

The CDR3 nucleotides read TGTGCCAGCAAGAGACAGTCCTATAATTCACCCCTCCACTTT. Its protein product is CASKRQSYNSPLHF. This chain links TRBV27 with TRBJ1-6, with D possibly matching TRBD1 (5 bases). The germline V gene has CDR1 MNHEY and CDR2 SMNVEV (reference sequence). The CDR3 is made up of 14 amino acids. V lost 7 bases and J lost 1, with 8 bases in between.

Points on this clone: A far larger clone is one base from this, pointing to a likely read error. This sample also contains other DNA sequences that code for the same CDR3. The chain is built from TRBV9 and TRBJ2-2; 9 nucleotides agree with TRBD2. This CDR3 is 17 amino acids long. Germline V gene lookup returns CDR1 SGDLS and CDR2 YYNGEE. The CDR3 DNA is TGCGCCAGCAGCGTAGCGGCGGGGGGGCCGTCATCCGGGGAGCTGTTTTTT. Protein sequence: CASSVAAGGPSSGELFF.

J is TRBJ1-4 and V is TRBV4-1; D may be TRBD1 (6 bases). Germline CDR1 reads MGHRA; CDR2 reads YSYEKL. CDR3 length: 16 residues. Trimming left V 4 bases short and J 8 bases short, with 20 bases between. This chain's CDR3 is CASSRTEGGAEEKLFF. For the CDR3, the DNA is TGCGCCAGCAGCCGGACCGAGGGGGGGGCTGAGGAAAAACTGTTTTTT.

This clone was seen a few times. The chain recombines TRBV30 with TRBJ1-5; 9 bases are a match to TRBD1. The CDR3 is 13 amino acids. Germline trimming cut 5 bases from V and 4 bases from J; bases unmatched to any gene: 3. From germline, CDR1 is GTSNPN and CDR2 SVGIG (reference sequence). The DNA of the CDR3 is TGTGCCTGGGGCGGACAGGGGAATCAGCCCCAGCATTTT. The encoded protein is CAWGGQGNQPQHF.